This TCR beta chain originates from a study of vaccination and CD4 T cells after COVID-19 (dated by TCRdb to 2021 to 2024). About the study as a whole: Convalescent patients had a positive SARS-CoV-2 result on nasal swab PCR, and of these patients, several had mild disease and one had severe disease. The time from the second vaccine dose to post-vaccine blood sampling had a median of around 72 days and ranged from about 14 to 250 days. Post-COVID blood samples from convalescent patients were collected a median of around 100 days after diagnosis, with a range of 35 to 161 days. As controls, cultures received a CEFX viral epitope pool (the positive control), an HIV-1 Nef peptide pool (the negative control), or no peptide at all. In the convalescent cohort there were six males and four females, among whom were two Hispanic individuals, seven Caucasians, two Asians and one multiracial person. For stimulating the cultures, overlapping spike peptide pools were used, derived from SARS-CoV-2 as well as from the common cold coronaviruses HCoV-NL63, HCoV-OC43 and HCoV-229E. In around nine COVID-19 convalescent patients and a few infection-naive healthy vaccine recipients, the spike-specific CD4+ TCR repertoire before mRNA vaccination was compared with the repertoire after mRNA vaccination. Each participant got two doses of either the Pfizer-BioNTech BNT162b2 vaccine (n=8) or the Moderna mRNA-1273 vaccine (n=2).

Explained via the paper, the treatment or condition label denotes: 10-day PBMC culture with coronavirus spike peptide pools or control peptides (ViraFEST assay). The study used the ViraFEST assay, which expanded antigen-specific T cells with peptide pools and then identified expanded clonotypes by TCR sequencing. The convalescent patients' positive SARS-CoV-2 PCR tests were from March to December 2020, which was before the Alpha, Beta and Delta variants emerged in the United States. Each well held 2 million or so PBMCs cultured in IMDM containing roughly 5% human AB serum and approximately 9.8 IU/ml IL-2, with around 9.2 ug/ml peptide pools added. On days 3 and 7, half of the culture medium was replaced with fresh IL-2-containing medium. After around 11 days of culture, CD4+ T cells were isolated by negative selection using the EasySep CD4+ T cell isolation kit. Ficoll-Paque Plus gradient centrifugation was used to isolate PBMCs from whole blood, and the isolated PBMCs were then either used fresh or cryopreserved at -140C. Each culture condition was generally run in triplicate wells.

Preparation of the library involved PCR. At the Johns Hopkins FTIC core, DNA from the cultured CD4+ T cells underwent TCR sequencing with the Oncomine TCR Beta short-read assay. The QIAamp micro DNA kit was used to extract genomic DNA from the cultured CD4+ T cells. The Oncomine TCR Beta libraries from cultured CD4+ T cells were pooled using unique dual indexes and then sequenced on an Illumina iSeq 100. Processing in the source paper ran as follows. Non-productive sequences were filtered out, and CDR3s that did not start with C, did not end with F or W, or were shorter than 7 amino acids were discarded. Antigen-specific clonotypes were identified using the MANAFEST web application through comparison of peptide-stimulated wells with reference and other culture wells. To be called positive, a clone needed an FDR below 0.05, an odds ratio above 5, and a productive frequency above 0.1% in at least two of three replicate wells. Cross-reactive clonotypes were defined as significantly expanded in both SARS-CoV-2 spike wells and at least one common cold coronavirus spike condition. Levenshtein distances (stringdist) and unrooted phylogenetic trees (ape) in R version 3.6.1 were used to assess CDR3 homology. TCRdb applied fastp at Q25 and MiXCR to the public reads, then kept only in-frame beta chains. All rows with the same CDR3 protein become a single entry with the most common DNA and genes. These V and J calls rely on TCRdb rather than the paper's analysis. The sample contains around 19,000 distinct CDR3 sequences, under 60% of them found a single time. 6% to 9.5% of the sample goes to the ten largest clones.

V loses 3 bases at its end and J loses 5 bases; junction bases beyond the gene matches: 7. The germline V gene gives CDR1 as SGHAT and CDR2 as FQNNGV. From cysteine to phenylalanine, the CDR3 is 15 amino acids long. Left in the record is the CDR3 DNA by itself, 45 bases read in frame from the first base. A word on this clonotype: Its antigen remains unidentified. Base qualities are not recorded, but no much larger clone differs from it by a single base.

General conclusions and limits of the study: In convalescent patients, nearly all vaccine-specific clones (304 of 307) were found to be mono-reactive for SARS-CoV-2 spike rather than cross-reactive with common cold coronaviruses. The study included relatively few convalescent patients and did not analyze early timepoints after natural infection. Among convalescent patients, a median about 90% of the SARS-CoV-2-reactive clones seen after vaccination appeared only after vaccination, which suggests priming specific to the vaccine. An increase in the median number of SARS-CoV-2-reactive clonotypes from some 20 after infection to 38 after vaccination was observed, but the change was not found to be significant.

In this chain, TRBV11-2 is recombined with TRBJ1-5, and 7 junctional nucleotides match TRBD1. The clonotype comes from a human donor who had recovered from COVID-19. The material sequenced was CD4+ T cells from blood, cultured in vitro. CDR3 loop: CASSFQGGADQPQHF. In nucleotides, the sequence is TGTGCCAGCAGCTTTCAAGGGGGCGCAGATCAGCCCCAGCATTTT.